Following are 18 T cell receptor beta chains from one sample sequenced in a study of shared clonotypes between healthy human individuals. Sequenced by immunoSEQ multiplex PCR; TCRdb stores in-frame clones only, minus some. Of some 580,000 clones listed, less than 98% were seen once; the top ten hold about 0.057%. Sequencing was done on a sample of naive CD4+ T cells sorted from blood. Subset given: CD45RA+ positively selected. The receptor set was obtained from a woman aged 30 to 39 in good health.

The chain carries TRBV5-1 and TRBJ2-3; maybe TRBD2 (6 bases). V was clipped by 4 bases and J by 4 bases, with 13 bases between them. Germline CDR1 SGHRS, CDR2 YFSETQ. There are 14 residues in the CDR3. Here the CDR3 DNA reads TGCGCCAGCAGCGCCGAGTGGGGGGCAGATACGCAGTATTTT. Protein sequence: CASSAEWGADTQYF.

CDR3 nucleotides: TGTGCCAGCAGACGGACTAGCGGGAGTGATACGCAGTATTTT. It translates to CASRRTSGSDTQYF. The rearrangement links TRBV6-5 to TRBJ2-3, with 13 bases aligning to TRBD2. The CDR3 covers 14 residues. V was pared by 6 bases and J by 6 bases, with 3 bases of the junction left unmatched. Germline CDR1 is MNHEY and CDR2 is SVGAGI.

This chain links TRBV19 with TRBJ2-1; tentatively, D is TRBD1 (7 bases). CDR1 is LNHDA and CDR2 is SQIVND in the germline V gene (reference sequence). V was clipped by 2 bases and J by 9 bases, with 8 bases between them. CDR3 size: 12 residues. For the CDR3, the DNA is TGTGCCAGTAGTATACAGGGGGGTGAGCAGTTCTTC. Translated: CASSIQGGEQFF.

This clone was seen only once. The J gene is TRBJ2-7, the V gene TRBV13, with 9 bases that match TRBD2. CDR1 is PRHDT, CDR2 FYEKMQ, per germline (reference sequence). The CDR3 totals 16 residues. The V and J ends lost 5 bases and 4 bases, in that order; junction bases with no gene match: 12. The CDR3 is CASSPGGLAGLYEQYF. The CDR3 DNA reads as TGTGCCAGCAGCCCAGGCGGCCTAGCGGGATTATACGAGCAGTACTTC.

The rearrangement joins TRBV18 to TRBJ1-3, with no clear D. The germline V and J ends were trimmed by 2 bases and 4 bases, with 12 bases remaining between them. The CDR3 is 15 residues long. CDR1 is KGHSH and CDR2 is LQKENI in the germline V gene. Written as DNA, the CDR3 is TGTGCCAGCTCACCAATTCCGGGAACGGGAAACACCATATATTTT. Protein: CASSPIPGTGNTIYF. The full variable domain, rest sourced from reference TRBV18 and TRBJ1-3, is NAGVMQNPRHLVRRRGQEARLRCSPMKGHSHVYWYRQLPEEGLKFMVYLQKENIIDESGMPKERFSAEFPKEGPSILRIQQVVRGDSAAYFCASSPIPGTGNTIYFGEGSWLTVV.

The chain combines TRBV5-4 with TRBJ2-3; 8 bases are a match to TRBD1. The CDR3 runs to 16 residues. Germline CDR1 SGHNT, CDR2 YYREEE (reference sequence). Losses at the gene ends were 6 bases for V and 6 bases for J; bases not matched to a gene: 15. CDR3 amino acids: CASTRGTGHNGDTQYF. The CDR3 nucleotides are TGTGCCAGCACCAGGGGGACAGGTCATAATGGGGATACGCAGTATTTT. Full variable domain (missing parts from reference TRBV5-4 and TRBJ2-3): ETGVTQSPTHLIKTRGQQVTLRCSSQSGHNTVSWYQQALGQGPQFIFQYYREEENGRGNFPPRFSGLQFPNYSSELNVNALELDDSALYLCASTRGTGHNGDTQYFGPGTRLTVL.

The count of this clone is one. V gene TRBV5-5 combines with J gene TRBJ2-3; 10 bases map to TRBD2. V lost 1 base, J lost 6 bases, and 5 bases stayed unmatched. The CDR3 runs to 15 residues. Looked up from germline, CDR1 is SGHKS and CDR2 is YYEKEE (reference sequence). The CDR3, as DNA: TGTGCCAGCAGCTTGAAGCGGGAGGGCCAGGATACGCAGTATTTT. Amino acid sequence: CASSLKREGQDTQYF.

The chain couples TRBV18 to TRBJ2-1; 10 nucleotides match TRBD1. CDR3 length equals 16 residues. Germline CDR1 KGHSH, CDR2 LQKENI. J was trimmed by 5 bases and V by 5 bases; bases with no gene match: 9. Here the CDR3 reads CASSSTPGQGNNEQFF. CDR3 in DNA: TGTGCCAGCTCAAGCACACCGGGACAGGGGAACAATGAGCAGTTCTTC.

The CDR3 spells CASSSGLAQAYNEQFF. The CDR3 nucleotides read TGCGCCAGCAGCAGCGGTTTGGCGCAAGCCTACAATGAGCAGTTCTTC. The chain carries TRBV4-1 and TRBJ2-1; tentatively, D is TRBD2 (5 bases). Trimming left V 5 bases short and J 2 bases short, with 16 bases between. Germline CDR1 MGHRA, CDR2 YSYEKL. The CDR3 covers 16 residues.

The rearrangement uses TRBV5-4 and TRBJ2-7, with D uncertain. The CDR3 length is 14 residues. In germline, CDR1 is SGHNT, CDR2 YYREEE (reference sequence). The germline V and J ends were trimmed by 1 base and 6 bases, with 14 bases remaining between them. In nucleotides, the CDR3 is TGTGCCAGCAGCTTGTCAGGATCTCTTGTCGAGCAGTACTTC. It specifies CASSLSGSLVEQYF. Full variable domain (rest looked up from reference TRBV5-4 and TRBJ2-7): ETGVTQSPTHLIKTRGQQVTLRCSSQSGHNTVSWYQQALGQGPQFIFQYYREEENGRGNFPPRFSGLQFPNYSSELNVNALELDDSALYLCASSLSGSLVEQYFGPGTRLTVT.

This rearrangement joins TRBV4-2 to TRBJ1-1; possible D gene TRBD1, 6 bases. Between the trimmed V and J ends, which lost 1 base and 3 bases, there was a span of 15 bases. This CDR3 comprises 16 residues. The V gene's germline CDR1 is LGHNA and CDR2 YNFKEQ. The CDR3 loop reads CASSQVSGASDTEAFF. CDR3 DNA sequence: TGTGCCAGCAGCCAAGTTTCGGGGGCCAGCGACACTGAAGCTTTCTTT.

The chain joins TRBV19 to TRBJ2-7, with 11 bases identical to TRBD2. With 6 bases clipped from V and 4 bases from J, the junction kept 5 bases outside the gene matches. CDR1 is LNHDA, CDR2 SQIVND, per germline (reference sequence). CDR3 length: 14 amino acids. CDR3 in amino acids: CASSRLAGTYEQYF. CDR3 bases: TGTGCCAGTAGCCGACTAGCGGGGACATACGAGCAGTACTTC.

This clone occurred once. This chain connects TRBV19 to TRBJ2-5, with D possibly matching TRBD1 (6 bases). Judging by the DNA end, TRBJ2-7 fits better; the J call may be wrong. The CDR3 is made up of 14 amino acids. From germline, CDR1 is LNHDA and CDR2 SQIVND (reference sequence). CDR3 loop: CASKRTERTYEQYF. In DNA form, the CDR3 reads TGTGCCAGTAAACGGACAGAGAGGACCTACGAGCAGTACTTC.

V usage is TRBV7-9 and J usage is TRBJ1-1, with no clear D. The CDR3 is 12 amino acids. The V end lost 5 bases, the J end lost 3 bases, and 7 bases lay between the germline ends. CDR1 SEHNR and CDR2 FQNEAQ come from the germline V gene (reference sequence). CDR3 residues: CASSVLHTEAFF. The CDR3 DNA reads TGTGCCAGCAGCGTACTCCACACTGAAGCTTTCTTT. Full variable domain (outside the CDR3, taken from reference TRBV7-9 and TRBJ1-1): DTGVSQNPRHKITKRGQNVTFRCDPISEHNRLYWYRQTLGQGPEFLTYFQNEAQLEKSRLLSDRFSAERPKGSFSTLEIQRTEQGDSAMYLCASSVLHTEAFFGQGTRLTVV.

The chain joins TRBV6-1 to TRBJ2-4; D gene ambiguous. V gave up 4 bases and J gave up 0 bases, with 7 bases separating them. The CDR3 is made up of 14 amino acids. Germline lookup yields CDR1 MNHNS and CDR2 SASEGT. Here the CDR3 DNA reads TGTGCCAGCAGTGGAGACTTAGCCAAAAACATTCAGTACTTC. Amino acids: CASSGDLAKNIQYF.

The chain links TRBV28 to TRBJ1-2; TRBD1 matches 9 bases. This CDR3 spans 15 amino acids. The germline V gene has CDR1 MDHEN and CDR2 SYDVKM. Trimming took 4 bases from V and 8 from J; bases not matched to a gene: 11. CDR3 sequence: CASSSAGTGFKGYTF. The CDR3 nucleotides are TGTGCCAGCAGTTCCGCCGGGACAGGGTTCAAGGGCTACACCTTC.

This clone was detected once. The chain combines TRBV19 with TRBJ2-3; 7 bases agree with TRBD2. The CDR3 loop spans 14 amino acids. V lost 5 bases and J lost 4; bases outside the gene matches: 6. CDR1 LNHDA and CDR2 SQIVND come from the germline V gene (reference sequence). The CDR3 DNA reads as TGTGCCAGTAGTGTCCCGACTAGCTCAGATACGCAGTATTTT. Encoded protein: CASSVPTSSDTQYF.

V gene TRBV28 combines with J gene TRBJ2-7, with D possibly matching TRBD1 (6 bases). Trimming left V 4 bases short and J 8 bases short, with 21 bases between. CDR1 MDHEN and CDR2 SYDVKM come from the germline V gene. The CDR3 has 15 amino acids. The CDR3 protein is CASSSKTWTVSKQYF. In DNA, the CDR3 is TGTGCCAGCAGTTCAAAAACCTGGACAGTCTCGAAGCAGTACTTC.